This T cell receptor (beta chain) was profiled in a study of PD-1 blockade in classical Hodgkin lymphoma. Study results and caveats: Complete responders had baseline diversity similar to newly diagnosed patients. Newly diagnosed patients were said to have less baseline TCR diversity than healthy donors did. By C4D1, CD4+ diversity increased significantly, especially in complete responders.

CDR1 and CDR2 from the germline V gene are MNHEY and SVGAGI. This CDR3 has 14 amino acids. Comment on this clone: The antigen remains undetermined. This likely comes from a read error, as the CDR3 has no conserved phenylalanine or tryptophan at its end.

Some clones are missing from TCRdb's copy, which holds only in-frame ones; the method was immunoSEQ multiplex PCR. The sample lists approximately 17,000 clones, roughly 80% occurring once. In every patient, relapse followed autologous stem cell transplantation, while exposure to brentuximab vedotin differed. Complete response, partial response or progressive disease were the best responses. The TCR originated in a human donor with classical Hodgkin lymphoma. Sequencing used peripheral blood mononuclear cells (PBMCs), obtained at baseline. The genes are TRBV6-5 and TRBJ1-1, with TRBD1 as a possible D gene (6 bases). For the CDR3, the DNA is TGTGCCAGCAAAAACCCTAGGGGGAACGCTGAAGCTTTCCTT. Its translation is CASKNPRGNAEAFL.